A single sample gave rise to the 18 T cell receptor beta chains below, sequenced in a study of T cell repertoires in cytomegalovirus infection. The antigens for these receptors are not known. Via MiXCR, TCRdb re-called the reads, giving one row per CDR3 protein. Among 900,000 to 950,000 distinct CDR3 sequences listed, 30% to 40% were seen once. Sequenced material: cultured CD8+ T cells from PBMCs, taken from culture after CMV antigen stimulation. The receptors originated from a human donor in good health (CMV status not recorded). Some clones in this sample may be carry-over from other donors' samples.

The chain joins TRBV14 to TRBJ2-1; D possibly corresponds to TRBD2 (6 bases). CDR1 and CDR2 from the germline V gene are SGHDN and FVKESK. CDR3 length equals 14 residues. V gave up 4 bases and J gave up 8 bases, with 15 bases separating them. Here the CDR3 DNA reads TGTGCCAGCAGCCCAAGCGTGGGGGGTCATGAGCAGTTCTTC. Its translation is CASSPSVGGHEQFF.

V gene TRBV29-1 combines with J gene TRBJ1-2, with a possible D match to TRBD1 (5 bases). Germline values: CDR1 SQVTM, CDR2 ANQGSEA. The CDR3 runs 14 residues. Trimming stripped 0 bases from V and 8 bases from J, with 16 bases between. The CDR3 loop is CSVEDRTRQEGYTF. CDR3 DNA sequence: TGCAGCGTTGAAGATAGGACACGCCAGGAGGGCTACACCTTC.

The chain uses TRBV12-3 or TRBV12-4 and TRBJ1-5; perhaps TRBD1 as D (5 bases). V lost 6 bases, J lost 0 bases, and 15 bases lay in between. This CDR3 has 16 amino acids. The CDR3 nucleotides are TGTGCCAGCAGCTGGGGGGGACGGGATAGCAATCAGCCCCAGCATTTT. As protein: CASSWGGRDSNQPQHF.

The V gene is TRBV29-1, the J gene TRBJ2-2; D is unresolved. The germline CDR1 and CDR2 sequences are SQVTM and ANQGSEA. The CDR3 is made up of 12 amino acids. Trimming removed 4 bases at V and 1 base at J, with 4 bases between. The CDR3 region is CSVVRNTGELFF. CDR3 nucleotide sequence: TGCAGCGTTGTTCGGAACACCGGGGAGCTGTTTTTT.

The chain has TRBV6-4 and TRBJ2-3; tentatively, D is TRBD2 (5 bases). Germline values: CDR1 MRHNA, CDR2 SNTAGT. This CDR3 comprises 15 residues. V lost 4 bases to trimming and J lost 0 bases, with 11 bases between them. This chain's CDR3 is CASSANDYSTDTQYF. The CDR3 region has the DNA TGTGCCAGCAGTGCGAATGACTATAGCACAGATACGCAGTATTTT.

The V and J genes are TRBV6-5 and TRBJ2-2, with D perhaps TRBD1 (5 bases). Germline lookup yields CDR1 MNHEY and CDR2 SVGAGI. CDR3 size: 15 residues. Between the trimmed V and J ends, which lost 4 bases and 3 bases, there was a span of 12 bases. The CDR3 sequence is CASSSRQYHTGELFF. The CDR3 DNA sequence: TGTGCCAGCAGTTCGCGACAGTACCACACCGGGGAGCTGTTTTTT.

This chain links TRBV5-5 with TRBJ2-5; D is ambiguous. CDR1 and CDR2 (germline): SGHKS, YYEKEE (reference sequence). V gave up 6 bases and J gave up 5 bases, with 23 bases separating them. This CDR3 spans 16 amino acids. CDR3 nucleotide sequence: TGTGCCAGCACCCAATTGGTACAGTCGGCCCTGGAGACCCAGTACTTC. The encoded protein is CASTQLVQSALETQYF.

As for this clonotype: Sequence at one end of the junction differs from germline and may be a read error. The V gene is TRBV20-1, the J gene TRBJ2-3; 12 bases are a match to TRBD2. Germline-derived CDR1 and CDR2 are DFQATT and SNEGSKA (reference sequence). The CDR3 spans 17 residues. Written as DNA, the CDR3 is TGCAGTGCTGCCAAAGTTCCTAGCGGGGGGGACACAGATACGCGGTATTTT. Translated, it gives CSAAKVPSGGDTDTRYF.

The chain links TRBV13 to TRBJ1-5; D ambiguous. This CDR3 comprises 13 residues. V lost 5 bases and J 4 bases, leaving 9 bases between the germline ends. Germline CDR1 reads PRHDT; CDR2 reads FYEKMQ (reference sequence). The CDR3 here is CASSRAPNQPQHF. Here the CDR3 DNA reads TGTGCCAGCAGCCGGGCCCCTAATCAGCCCCAGCATTTT. Using reference TRBV13 and TRBJ1-5 for the parts outside the CDR3, the full variable domain is AAGVIQSPRHLIKEKRETATLKCYPIPRHDTVYWYQQGPGQDPQFLISFYEKMQSDKGSIPDRFSAQQFSDYHSELNMSSLELGDSALYFCASSRAPNQPQHFGDGTRLSIL.

This clonotype turned up a few times. The chain carries TRBV7-9 and TRBJ2-5, with D uncertain. Germline V gene lookup returns CDR1 SEHNR and CDR2 FQNEAQ (reference sequence). The length of the CDR3 is 13 residues. With 5 bases removed from V and 5 bases from J, the gap between germline ends came to 12 bases. CDR3 sequence reads: CASSVTGRETQYF. The CDR3 coding sequence is TGTGCCAGCAGCGTCACTGGACGGGAGACCCAGTACTTC.

This clonotype has a handful of counts. The CDR3 region is CASSSTPGLGDTQYF. The CDR3, as DNA: TGTGCCAGCAGCTCCACCCCGGGCTTGGGGGATACGCAGTATTTT. The V gene is TRBV7-6, the J gene TRBJ2-3; unclear D gene. The length of the CDR3 is 15 residues. CDR1 and CDR2 from the germline V gene are SGHVS and FNYEAQ. With 4 bases removed from V and 6 bases from J, the gap between germline ends came to 17 bases.

This clonotype has a count of ten or more. The chain recombines TRBV12-3 or TRBV12-4 with TRBJ2-3; unclear D gene. This CDR3 is 13 amino acids long. Trimming pared 7 bases from V and 6 bases from J, leaving 14 bases between. CDR3 protein: CASTPNGGDTQYF. The CDR3 nucleotides are TGTGCCAGCACCCCTAACGGTGGGGATACGCAGTATTTT.

This chain's CDR3 is CASSLGGRPRETQYF. In nucleotides, the CDR3 is TGTGCCAGCAGCTTGGGCGGGCGGCCCAGAGAGACCCAGTACTTC. The V and J genes are TRBV7-9 and TRBJ2-5, with D perhaps TRBD2 (5 bases). Germline V lookup: CDR1 SEHNR, CDR2 FQNEAQ (reference sequence). V was trimmed by 3 bases and J by 4 bases, leaving 15 bases between them. This CDR3 is 15 amino acids long.

This clonotype was seen a few times. CDR3 sequence (DNA): TGTGCCAGCAGTTTCCTAGCGGGGCCAACGTCTCAAGAGACCCAGTACTTC. Its protein product is CASSFLAGPTSQETQYF. The chain couples TRBV12-3 or TRBV12-4 to TRBJ2-5, with TRBD2 matching over 9 bases. The CDR3 extends over 17 amino acids. The trim removed 3 bases at V and 2 bases at J, leaving 10 bases unmatched.

In this sample, this clonotype turned up many times. The chain couples TRBV7-2 to TRBJ2-5; possibly TRBD1 for D (6 bases). CDR3 length: 15 residues. Trimming shortened V by 7 bases and J by 0 bases, and 15 bases separated the two germline ends. Germline V gives CDR1 SGHTA, CDR2 FQGNSA. CDR3 nucleotides: TGTGCCAGCACCCCAGGGGTTACGTACCAAGAGACCCAGTACTTC. It encodes CASTPGVTYQETQYF.

Concerning this clonotype: One end of the junction fails to match germline, which may point to a read error. This rearrangement joins TRBV10-3 to TRBJ2-1; TRBD1 matches at 11 bases. This CDR3 comprises 16 residues. Germline V gene data show CDR1 as ENHRY and CDR2 as SYGVKD. The CDR3 sequence: CAVRLGQGVDGDEQFF. DNA for the CDR3: TGTGCCGTCAGACTGGGACAGGGGGTGGATGGCGATGAGCAGTTCTTC.

CDR3 region: CASAPTGDATEAFF. The DNA of the CDR3 is TGCGCCAGCGCCCCCACAGGGGACGCTACTGAAGCTTTCTTT. The rearrangement links TRBV5-1 to TRBJ1-1; 7 bases are shared with TRBD1. CDR1 is SGHRS and CDR2 is YFSETQ in the germline V gene. The CDR3 has 14 residues. Trimming cost V 7 bases and J 5 bases; bases outside gene matches: 11.

This clonotype was observed at least ten times. The J gene is TRBJ2-1, the V gene TRBV7-9; 12 bases align to TRBD2. The CDR3 loop spans 16 amino acids. Germline CDR1 reads SEHNR; CDR2 reads FQNEAQ (reference sequence). Trimming removed 8 bases from V and 8 bases from J; junction bases left unmatched: 13. The CDR3 spells CASLSSGGARMDEQFF. CDR3 bases: TGTGCCAGCTTATCTAGCGGGGGGGCCCGAATGGATGAGCAGTTCTTC.